These 3 T cell receptor beta chains were all obtained from the same sample, sequenced in a study of regulatory T cells in long-lasting Graves disease. For TCR beta, libraries came from iRepertoire HTBI primers and Arm-PCR of CDR3 regions. One entry per CDR3 protein, called by TCRdb with MiXCR from the multiplex PCR reads. The repertoire holds 310,000 or so distinct CDR3 sequences, with 20% to 25% as singletons. Time point meaning: persistent/refractory GD, antithyroid drugs over 5 years with positive TRAb. The TCR library used RNA extracted from PBMCs. The specimen was peripheral blood mononuclear cells (PBMCs), collected when the disease was refractory, from a patient treated with antithyroid drugs. Receptor source: a female donor with Graves disease.

This clonotype has ten or more counts. The V call is TRBV6-1, the J call TRBJ1-2; 7 bases map to TRBD1. The V gene end was trimmed by 5 bases and the J gene end by 8 bases; junction bases not matched to a gene: 8. Germline V gene lookup returns CDR1 MNHNS and CDR2 SASEGT. The CDR3 is made up of 13 amino acids. This CDR3 is CASSKFDRAGYTF. CDR3 nucleotides: TGTGCCAGCAGTAAATTCGACAGGGCCGGCTACACCTTC.

The rearrangement links TRBV12-3 or TRBV12-4 to TRBJ2-4, with D possibly matching TRBD2 (6 bases). The CDR3 is made up of 13 amino acids. Trimming took 6 bases from V and 1 from J, leaving 7 bases between them. The CDR3 DNA reads as TGTGCCAGCAGGGCGGGGGCCAAAAACATTCAGTACTTC. Protein: CASRAGAKNIQYF.

This clonotype was counted ten times or more. V gene TRBV24-1 combines with J gene TRBJ2-1; TRBD2 matches 15 bases. V dropped 4 bases and J dropped 7; count of bases not matched to a gene: 4. This CDR3 comprises 16 residues. Germline V gives CDR1 KGHDR, CDR2 SFDVKD. The CDR3 here is CATSDPGLAGGNEQFF. CDR3 in DNA: TGTGCCACCAGTGACCCGGGACTAGCGGGAGGAAATGAGCAGTTCTTC.